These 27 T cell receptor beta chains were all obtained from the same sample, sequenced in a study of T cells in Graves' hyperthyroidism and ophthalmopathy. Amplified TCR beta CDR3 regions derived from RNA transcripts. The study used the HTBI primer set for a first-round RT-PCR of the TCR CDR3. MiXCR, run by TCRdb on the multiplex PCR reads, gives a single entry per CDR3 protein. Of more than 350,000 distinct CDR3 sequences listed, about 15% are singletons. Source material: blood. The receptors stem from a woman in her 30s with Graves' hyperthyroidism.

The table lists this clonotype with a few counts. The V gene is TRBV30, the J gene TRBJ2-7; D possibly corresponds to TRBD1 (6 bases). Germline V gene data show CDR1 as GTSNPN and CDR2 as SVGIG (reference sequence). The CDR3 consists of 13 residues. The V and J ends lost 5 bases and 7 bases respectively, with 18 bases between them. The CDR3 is CAWHRERMGEQYF. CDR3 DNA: TGTGCCTGGCACAGGGAACGAATGGGGGAGCAGTACTTC.

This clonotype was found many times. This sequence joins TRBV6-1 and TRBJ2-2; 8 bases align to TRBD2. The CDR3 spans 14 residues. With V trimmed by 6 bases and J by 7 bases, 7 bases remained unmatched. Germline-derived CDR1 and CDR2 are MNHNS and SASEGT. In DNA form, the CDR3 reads TGTGCCAGCAGAAGCGGGAGCACAGGCGGGGAGCTGTTTTTT. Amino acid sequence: CASRSGSTGGELFF.

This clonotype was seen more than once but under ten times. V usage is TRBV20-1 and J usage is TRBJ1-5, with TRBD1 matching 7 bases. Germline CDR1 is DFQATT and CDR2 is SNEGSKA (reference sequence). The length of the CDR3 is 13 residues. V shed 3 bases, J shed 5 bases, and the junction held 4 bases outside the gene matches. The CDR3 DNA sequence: TGCAGTGCTAGCAGGGGGGAGTATCAGCCCCAGCATTTT. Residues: CSASRGEYQPQHF.

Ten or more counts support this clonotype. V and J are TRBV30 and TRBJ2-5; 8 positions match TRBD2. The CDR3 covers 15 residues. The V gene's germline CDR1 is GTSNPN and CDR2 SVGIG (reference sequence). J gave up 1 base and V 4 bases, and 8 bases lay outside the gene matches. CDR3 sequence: CAWTLASGPQETQYF. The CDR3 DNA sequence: TGTGCCTGGACGTTGGCTAGCGGGCCCCAAGAGACCCAGTACTTC. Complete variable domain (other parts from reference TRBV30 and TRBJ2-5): SQTIHQWPATLVQPVGSPLSLECTVEGTSNPNLYWYRQAAGRGLQLLFYSVGIGQISSEVPQNLSASRPQDRQFILSSKKLLLSDSGFYLCAWTLASGPQETQYFGPGTRLLVL.

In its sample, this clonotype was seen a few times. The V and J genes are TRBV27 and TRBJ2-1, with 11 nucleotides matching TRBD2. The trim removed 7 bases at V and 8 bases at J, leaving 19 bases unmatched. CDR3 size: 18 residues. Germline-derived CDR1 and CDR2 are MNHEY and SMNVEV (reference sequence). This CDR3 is CASIRGIATGTSGYEQFF. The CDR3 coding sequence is TGTGCCAGCATTCGGGGAATTGCTACCGGGACTAGCGGATATGAGCAGTTCTTC.

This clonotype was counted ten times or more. Written as DNA, the CDR3 is TGTGCCAGCAGTGAAGCGGGAGATGCGTCTGAGCAGTACTTC. Its protein is CASSEAGDASEQYF. The chain uses TRBV28 and TRBJ2-7, with 8 positions matching TRBD2. J lost 7 bases, V lost 5 bases, and 10 bases had no gene match. Germline lookup yields CDR1 MDHEN and CDR2 SYDVKM. The CDR3 contains 14 residues.

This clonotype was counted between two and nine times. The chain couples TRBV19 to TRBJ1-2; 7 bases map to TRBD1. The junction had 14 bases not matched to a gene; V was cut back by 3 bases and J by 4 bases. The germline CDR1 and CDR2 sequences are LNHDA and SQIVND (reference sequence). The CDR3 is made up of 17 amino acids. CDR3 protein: CASSIGTGVEAIYGYTF. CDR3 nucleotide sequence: TGTGCCAGTAGTATCGGCACAGGGGTAGAGGCAATCTATGGCTACACCTTC.

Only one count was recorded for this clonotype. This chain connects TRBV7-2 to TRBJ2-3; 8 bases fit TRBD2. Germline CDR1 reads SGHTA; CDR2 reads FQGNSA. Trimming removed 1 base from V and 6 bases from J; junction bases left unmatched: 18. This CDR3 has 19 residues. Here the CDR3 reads CASSLVSTGSGGPRDTQYF. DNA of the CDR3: TGTGCCAGCAGCTTAGTATCAACCGGGTCGGGAGGGCCTCGCGATACGCAGTATTTT.

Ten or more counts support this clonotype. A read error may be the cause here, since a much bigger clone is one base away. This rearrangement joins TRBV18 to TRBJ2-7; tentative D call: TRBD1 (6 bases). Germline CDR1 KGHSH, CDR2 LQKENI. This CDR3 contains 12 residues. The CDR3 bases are TGTGCCAGCTCATCAGGGGCCTACGGGCAGTACTTC. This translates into CASSSGAYGQYF. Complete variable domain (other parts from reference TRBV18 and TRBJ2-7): NAGVMQNPRHLVRRRGQEARLRCSPMKGHSHVYWYRQLPEEGLKFMVYLQKENIIDESGMPKERFSAEFPKEGPSILRIQQVVRGDSAAYFCASSSGAYGQYFGPGTRLTVT.

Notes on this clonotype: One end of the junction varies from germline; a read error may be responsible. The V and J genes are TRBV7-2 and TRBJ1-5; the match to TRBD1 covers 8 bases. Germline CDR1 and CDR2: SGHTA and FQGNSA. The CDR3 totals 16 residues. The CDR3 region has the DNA TGTGTCAGCAGCTTCTTCCAGGGGGCTGGCAATCAGCCCCAGCATTTT. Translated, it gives CVSSFFQGAGNQPQHF.

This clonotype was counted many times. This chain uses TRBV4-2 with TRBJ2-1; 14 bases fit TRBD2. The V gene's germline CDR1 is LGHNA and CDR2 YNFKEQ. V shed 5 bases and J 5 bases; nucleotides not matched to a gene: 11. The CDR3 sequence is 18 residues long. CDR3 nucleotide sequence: TGTGCCAGCAGCGGGGGACTAGCGGGAGCGGGTTGGAACAATGAGCAGTTCTTC. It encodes CASSGGLAGAGWNNEQFF.

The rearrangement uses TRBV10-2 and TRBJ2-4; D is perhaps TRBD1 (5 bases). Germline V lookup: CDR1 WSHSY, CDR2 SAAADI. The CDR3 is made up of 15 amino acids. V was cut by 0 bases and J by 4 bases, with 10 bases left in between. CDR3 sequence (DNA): TGCGCCAGCAGTGAGTCCAGGGATTGGAAAAACATTCAGTACTTC. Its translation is CASSESRDWKNIQYF.

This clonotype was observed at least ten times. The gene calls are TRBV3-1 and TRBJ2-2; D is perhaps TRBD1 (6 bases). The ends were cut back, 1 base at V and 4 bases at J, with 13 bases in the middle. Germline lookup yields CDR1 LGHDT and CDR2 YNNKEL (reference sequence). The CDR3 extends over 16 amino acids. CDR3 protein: CASSQGLGAATGELFF. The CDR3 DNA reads TGTGCCAGCAGCCAAGGCTTGGGGGCGGCCACCGGGGAGCTGTTTTTT.

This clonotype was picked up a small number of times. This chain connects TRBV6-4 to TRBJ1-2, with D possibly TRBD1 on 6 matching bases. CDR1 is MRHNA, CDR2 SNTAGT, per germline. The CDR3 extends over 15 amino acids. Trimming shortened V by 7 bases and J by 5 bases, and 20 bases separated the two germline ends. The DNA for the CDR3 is TGTGCCAGCATGTGGTCGAGGGGGGAGGTTTATGGCTACACCTTC. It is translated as CASMWSRGEVYGYTF.

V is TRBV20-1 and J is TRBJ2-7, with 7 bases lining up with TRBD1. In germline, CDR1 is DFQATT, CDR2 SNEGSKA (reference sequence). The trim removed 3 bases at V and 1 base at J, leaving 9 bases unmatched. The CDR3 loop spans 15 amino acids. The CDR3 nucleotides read TGCAGTGCTAGGGAATCTGACAGGGAATCCTACGAGCAGTACTTC. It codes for CSARESDRESYEQYF.

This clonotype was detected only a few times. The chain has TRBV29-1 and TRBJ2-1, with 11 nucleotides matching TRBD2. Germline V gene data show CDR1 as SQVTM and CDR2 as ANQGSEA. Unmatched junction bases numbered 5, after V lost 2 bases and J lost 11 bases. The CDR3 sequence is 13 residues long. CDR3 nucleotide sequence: TGCAGCGTTGAAACTAGCGGGAGTTATAAGCAGTTCTTC. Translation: CSVETSGSYKQFF.

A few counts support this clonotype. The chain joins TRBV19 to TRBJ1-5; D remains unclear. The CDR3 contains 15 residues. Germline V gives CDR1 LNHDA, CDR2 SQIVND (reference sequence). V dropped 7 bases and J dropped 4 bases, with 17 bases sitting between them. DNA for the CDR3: TGTGCCAGTACCCGGACCCTTATGAGGAATCAGCCCCAGCATTTT. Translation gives CASTRTLMRNQPQHF.

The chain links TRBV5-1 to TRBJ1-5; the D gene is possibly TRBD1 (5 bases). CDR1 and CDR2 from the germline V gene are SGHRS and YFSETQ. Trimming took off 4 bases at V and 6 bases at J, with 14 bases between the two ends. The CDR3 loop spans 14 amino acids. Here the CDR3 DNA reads TGCGCCAGCAGCAGTATCCCCGACAGTCAGCCCCAGCATTTT. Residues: CASSSIPDSQPQHF. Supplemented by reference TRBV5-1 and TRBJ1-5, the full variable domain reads KAGVTQTPRYLIKTRGQQVTLSCSPISGHRSVSWYQQTPGQGLQFLFEYFSETQRNKGNFPGRFSGRQFSNSRSEMNVSTLELGDSALYLCASSSIPDSQPQHFGDGTRLSIL.

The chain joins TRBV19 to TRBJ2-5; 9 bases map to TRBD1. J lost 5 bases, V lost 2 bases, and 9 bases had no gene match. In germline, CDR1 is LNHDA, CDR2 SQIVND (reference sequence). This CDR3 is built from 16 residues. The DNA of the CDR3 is TGTGCCAGTAGTATATCTACAGGGGGCGGTATGGAGACCCAGTACTTC. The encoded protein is CASSISTGGGMETQYF.

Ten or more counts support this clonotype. CDR3 nucleotide sequence: TGTGCCAGCACAGGTCGGGGCTCTGGAAACACCATATATTTT. Protein sequence: CASTGRGSGNTIYF. The rearrangement links TRBV2 to TRBJ1-3, with D unclear. Germline CDR1 and CDR2: SNHLY and FYNNEI. CDR3 length: 14 residues. V lost 7 bases and J lost 0, with 10 bases in between.

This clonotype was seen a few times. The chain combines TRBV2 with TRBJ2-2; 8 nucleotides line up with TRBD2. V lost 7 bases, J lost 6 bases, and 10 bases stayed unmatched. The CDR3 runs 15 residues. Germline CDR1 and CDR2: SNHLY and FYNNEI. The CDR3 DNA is TGTGCCAGCATTTCTGGTAGCGGGATGGCCGGGGAGCTGTTTTTT. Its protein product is CASISGSGMAGELFF.

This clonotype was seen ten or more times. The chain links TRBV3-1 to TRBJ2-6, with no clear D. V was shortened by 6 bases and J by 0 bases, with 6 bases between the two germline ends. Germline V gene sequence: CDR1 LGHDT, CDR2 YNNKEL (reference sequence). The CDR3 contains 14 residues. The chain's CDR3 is CASSHSSGANVLTF. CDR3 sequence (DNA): TGTGCCAGCAGTCACAGCTCTGGGGCCAACGTCCTGACTTTC.

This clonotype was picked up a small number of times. Here the CDR3 DNA reads TGTGCCAGCTCACCGCAGGCGGATGGCTACACCTTC. It specifies CASSPQADGYTF. This chain links TRBV18 with TRBJ1-2; D unresolved. V lost 3 bases to trimming and J lost 6 bases, with 8 bases between them. The CDR3 consists of 12 residues. Germline-derived CDR1 and CDR2 are KGHSH and LQKENI.

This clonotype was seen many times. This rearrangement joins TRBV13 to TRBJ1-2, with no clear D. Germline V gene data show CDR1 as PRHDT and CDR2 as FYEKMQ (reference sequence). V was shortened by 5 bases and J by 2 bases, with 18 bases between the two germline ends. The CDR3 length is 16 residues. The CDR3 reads CASSPQTTGLNYGYTF. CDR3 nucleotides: TGTGCCAGCAGCCCCCAAACTACCGGACTGAACTATGGCTACACCTTC. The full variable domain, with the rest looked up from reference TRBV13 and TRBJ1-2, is AAGVIQSPRHLIKEKRETATLKCYPIPRHDTVYWYQQGPGQDPQFLISFYEKMQSDKGSIPDRFSAQQFSDYHSELNMSSLELGDSALYFCASSPQTTGLNYGYTFGSGTRLTVV.

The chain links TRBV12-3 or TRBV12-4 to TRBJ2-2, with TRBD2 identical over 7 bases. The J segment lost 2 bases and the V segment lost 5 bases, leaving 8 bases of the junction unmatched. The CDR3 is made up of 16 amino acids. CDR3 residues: CASSEGSGTNTGELFF. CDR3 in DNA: TGTGCCAGCAGTGAAGGAAGCGGGACTAACACCGGGGAGCTGTTTTTT.

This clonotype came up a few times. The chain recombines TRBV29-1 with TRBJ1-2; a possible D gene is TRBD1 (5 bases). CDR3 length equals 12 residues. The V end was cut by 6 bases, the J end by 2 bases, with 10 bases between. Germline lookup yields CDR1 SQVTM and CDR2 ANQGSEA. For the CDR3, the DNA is TGCAGCGTAAAAGACAGAAACTATGGCTACACCTTC. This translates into CSVKDRNYGYTF.

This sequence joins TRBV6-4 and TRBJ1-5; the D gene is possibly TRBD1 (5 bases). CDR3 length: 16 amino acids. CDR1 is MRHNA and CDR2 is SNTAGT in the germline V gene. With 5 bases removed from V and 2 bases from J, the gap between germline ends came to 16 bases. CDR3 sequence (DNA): TGTGCCAGCAGTCGGGACCCCAGGGCGGGCAATCAGCCCCAGCATTTT. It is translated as CASSRDPRAGNQPQHF.